This T cell receptor beta chain was observed in a study of graft-versus-host responses after intestinal transplantation. Overall study: Recipients were all induced with anti-thymocyte globulin, then given tacrolimus and steroids for 2 to 3 years.

The protocol was immunoSEQ multiplex PCR, while the TCRdb copy is restricted to in-frame clones and leaves out a portion. This sample has under 55,000 clones, with roughly 90% found just once. Worth noting for this clone: The antigen is undetermined.

Study findings and constraints: Maximum circulating GvH clone levels tracked with early post-transplant HvG decreases. There were GvH clones found in recipient marrow, and some of them appeared first in ileum or blood.

Looked up from germline, CDR1 is SGHDT and CDR2 is YYEEEE. V was cut by 4 bases and J by 0 bases, with 14 bases left in between. The CDR3 runs to 16 residues. The receptor comes from a human patient who received an intestinal transplant, so some T cells may come from the graft donor. This chain joins TRBV5-6 and TRBJ2-1; a weak D match, TRBD1 (6 bases). The input for sequencing was PBMCs, taken 524 days after transplant. The CDR3, as DNA: TGTGCCAGCAGCCCGACAGGTCCAAGCTCCTACAATGAGCAGTTCTTC. Amino acids: CASSPTGPSSYNEQFF. Full variable domain (missing parts from reference TRBV5-6 and TRBJ2-1): DAGVTQSPTHLIKTRGQQVTLRCSPKSGHDTVSWYQQALGQGPQFIFQYYEEEERQRGNFPDRFSGHQFPNYSSELNVNALLLGDSALYLCASSPTGPSSYNEQFFGPGTRLTVL.